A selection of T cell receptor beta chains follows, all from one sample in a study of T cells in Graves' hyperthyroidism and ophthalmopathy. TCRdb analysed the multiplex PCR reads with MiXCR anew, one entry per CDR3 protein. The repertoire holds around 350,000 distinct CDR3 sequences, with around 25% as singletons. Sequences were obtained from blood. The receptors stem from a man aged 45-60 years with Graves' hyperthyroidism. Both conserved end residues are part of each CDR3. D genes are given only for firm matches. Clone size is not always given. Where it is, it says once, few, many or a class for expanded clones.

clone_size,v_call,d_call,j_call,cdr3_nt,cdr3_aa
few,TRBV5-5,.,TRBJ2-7,TGTGCCAGCAGCTTGGAGGACAGAACCTACGAGCAGTACTTC,CASSLEDRTYEQYF
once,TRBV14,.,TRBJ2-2,TGTGCCAGCAGCCAAGTCCTACCAGGCACCGGGGAGCTGTTTTTT,CASSQVLPGTGELFF
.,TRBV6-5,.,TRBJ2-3,TGTGCCAGCAGTTACGGGAGTACAACAGATACGCAGTATTTT,CASSYGSTTDTQYF
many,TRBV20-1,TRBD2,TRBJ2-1,TGCAGTGCTAGAGTCGCGACTAGCGGGAATTTCGATGAGCAGTTCTTC,CSARVATSGNFDEQFF
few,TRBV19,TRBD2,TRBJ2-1,TGTGCCAGTAGCAAACTAGCGGGAGGCTCCTACAATGAGCAGTTCTTC,CASSKLAGGSYNEQFF
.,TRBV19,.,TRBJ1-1,TGTGCCAGTAGTATAGTGGGGGGCCCGGTTGGAGCTTTCTTT,CASSIVGGPVGAFF
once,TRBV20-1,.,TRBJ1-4,TGCAGTGCTAGAGAGGGGGGAGGACGGGAAAAACTGTTTTTT,CSAREGGGREKLFF
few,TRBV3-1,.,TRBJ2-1,TGTGCCAGCAGTCCGGGGGAGGGGGCCGCCTACAATGAGCAGTTCTTC,CASSPGEGAAYNEQFF
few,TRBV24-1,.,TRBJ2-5,TGTGCCACCAGTGATGCGATTAGCGGCCTCGAGACCCAGTACTTC,CATSDAISGLETQYF
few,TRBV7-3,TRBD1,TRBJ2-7,TGTGCCAGCAGCTTAACGTCAGGGGGCGAGCAGTACTTC,CASSLTSGGEQYF
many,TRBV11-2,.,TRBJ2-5,TGTGCCAGCAGCTTAGAAGGACGGGGGACCCAGTACTTC,CASSLEGRGTQYF
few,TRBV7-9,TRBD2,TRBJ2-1,TGTGCCAGCAGCGGGGGGGGCGGGAGGCACAATGAGCAGTTCTTC,CASSGGGGRHNEQFF
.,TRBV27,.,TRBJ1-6,TGTGCCAGCAGTTTAGGTGGTTTGGTGGGGGCTTCACCCCTCCACTTT,CASSLGGLVGASPLHF
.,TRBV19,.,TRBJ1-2,TGTGCCAGTAGTATCAAAGCCGCGAGGATTGGGTATGGCTACACCTTC,CASSIKAARIGYGYTF
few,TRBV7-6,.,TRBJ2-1,TGTGCCAGCAGCTTACGTGGAGCGTATGAGCAGTTCTTC,CASSLRGAYEQFF
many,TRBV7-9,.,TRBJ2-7,TGTGCCAGCAGCACTATCGGGACCCGCTACGAGCAGTACTTC,CASSTIGTRYEQYF
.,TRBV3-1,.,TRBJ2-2,TGTGCCAGCAGCCACGGGTTCGGGGAGCTGTTTTTT,CASSHGFGELFF
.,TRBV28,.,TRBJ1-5,TGTGCCAGCTGGACAGGCAATCAGCCCCAGCATTTT,CASWTGNQPQHF
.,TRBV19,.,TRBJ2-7,TGTGCCAGTAGTATTTGGGGCGACGAGCAGTACTTC,CASSIWGDEQYF
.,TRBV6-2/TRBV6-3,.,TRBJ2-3,TGTGCCAGCACCGAGGCCCCGCTAGATACGCAGTATTTT,CASTEAPLDTQYF
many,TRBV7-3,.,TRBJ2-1,TGTGCCAGCAGCCCTGGGCCGGTAAGGTCCTCCTACAATGAGCAGTTCTTC,CASSPGPVRSSYNEQFF
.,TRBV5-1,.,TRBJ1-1,TGCGCCAGCAGCTTGGCGACAGCCCTTAACACTGAAGCTTTCTTT,CASSLATALNTEAFF
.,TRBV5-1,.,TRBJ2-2,TGCGCCAGCAGCTTGGAGGTGGCAGGGGATAGCGGGGAGCTGTTTTTT,CASSLEVAGDSGELFF
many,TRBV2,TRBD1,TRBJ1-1,TGTGCCAGCGAGGGGGCTTGGAGCACTGAAGCTTTCTTT,CASEGAWSTEAFF
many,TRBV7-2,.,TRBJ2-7,TGTGCCAGCAGCCCGGCTGTTGGCCTAGAGCAGTACTTC,CASSPAVGLEQYF
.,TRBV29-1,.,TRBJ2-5,TGCAGCGCATGGACCCGCCAAGAGACCCAGTACTTC,CSAWTRQETQYF
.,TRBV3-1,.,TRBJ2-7,TGCGCCAGTAACCCAGGGGTGGGCAACGAGCAGTACTTC,CASNPGVGNEQYF
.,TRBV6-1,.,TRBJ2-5,TGTGCCAGCAAGGTGGCCTTGGGGGTGGCAGAGACCCAGTACTTC,CASKVALGVAETQYF
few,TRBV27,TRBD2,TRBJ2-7,TGTGCCCGCGGACTAGCGGATGAGCAGTACTTC,CARGLADEQYF
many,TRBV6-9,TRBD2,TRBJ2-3,TGTGCCAGCAGTGTATTACTAGCGCCCAGCACAGATACGCAGTATTTT,CASSVLLAPSTDTQYF